A selection of T cell receptor beta chains follows, all from one sample in a study of shared clonotypes between healthy human individuals. Sequencing was performed with immunoSEQ multiplex PCR; in TCRdb, only in-frame clones are kept and a portion is missing. The sample holds 2 million to 2.5 million clones, around 93% seen once. Input material: naive CD4+ T cells from PBMCs. These receptors all come from a man aged 18 to 30 in good health. Some clones in this sample may be carry-over from other donors' samples. Both conserved end residues are part of each CDR3. The D gene is left open where the match is weak. Clone size appears in some rows only: once, few, many, or a class for an expanded clone.

>-|-|TRBJ1-5|TRBV10-3
CAISDPRQINQPQHF
TGTGCCATCAGTGACCCTAGACAGATCAATCAGCCCCAGCATTTT
>once|-|TRBJ2-1|TRBV27
CASSELGATPYNEQFF
TGTGCCAGCAGTGAACTAGGCGCTACACCCTACAATGAGCAGTTCTTC
>few|-|TRBJ2-5|TRBV29-1
CSVLQGSETQYF
TGCAGCGTTCTACAGGGTTCCGAGACCCAGTACTTC
>-|TRBD2|TRBJ2-2|TRBV11-3
CASSLGGDTGELFF
TGTGCCAGCAGCTTGGGGGGGGACACCGGGGAGCTGTTTTTT
>-|-|TRBJ2-4|TRBV6-5
CASSYSLGAKNIQYF
TGTGCCAGCAGTTACTCTCTAGGGGCCAAAAACATTCAGTACTTC
>-|-|TRBJ1-4|TRBV5-8
CASSLPDRFYTNEKLFF
TGTGCCAGCAGCCTTCCAGACAGGTTCTATACTAATGAAAAACTGTTTTTT
>-|-|TRBJ2-5|TRBV27
CASSLWGQETQYF
TGTGCCAGCAGTTTATGGGGACAAGAGACCCAGTACTTC
>few|TRBD1|TRBJ1-1|TRBV5-1
CASSRDRGQAFF
TGCGCCAGCAGCCGGGACAGGGGACAAGCTTTCTTT
>-|TRBD1|TRBJ1-3|TRBV19
CASSAGGGRTSGNTIYF
TGTGCCAGTAGCGCAGGGGGAGGCCGTACCTCTGGAAACACCATATATTTT
>-|-|TRBJ2-7|TRBV27
CASATLIREKSYEQYF
TGTGCCAGCGCAACCCTCATCCGGGAAAAGTCCTACGAGCAGTACTTC
>-|-|TRBJ2-7|TRBV28
CASTSKRVSSYEQYF
TGTGCCAGCACTTCGAAGAGGGTTTCTTCCTACGAGCAGTACTTC
>-|TRBD1|TRBJ1-5|TRBV2
CASGQDSNQPQHF
TGTGCCAGCGGACAGGATAGCAATCAGCCCCAGCATTTT
>-|TRBD2|TRBJ2-1|TRBV4-2
CASSQAGGGSPFF
TGTGCCAGCAGCCAAGCGGGAGGCGGGAGTCCGTTCTTC
>-|TRBD2|TRBJ2-2|TRBV2
CASTTASGTDTGELFF
TGTGCCAGCACGACAGCAAGCGGGACGGACACCGGGGAGCTGTTTTTT
>-|-|TRBJ2-7|TRBV6-6
CASVGTRSYEQYF
TGTGCCAGCGTAGGGACTCGTTCCTACGAGCAGTACTTC
>-|TRBD2|TRBJ2-1|TRBV11-2
CASSPTTSGPANEQFF
TGTGCCAGCAGCCCTACGACTAGCGGCCCCGCCAATGAGCAGTTCTTC
>-|-|TRBJ1-2|TRBV28
CASSLVGAFRGYTF
TGTGCCAGCAGTTTAGTCGGGGCTTTTCGTGGCTACACCTTC
>-|-|TRBJ2-2|TRBV4-1
CASSPWVQAETGELFF
TGCGCCAGCAGCCCATGGGTACAGGCGGAAACCGGGGAGCTGTTTTTT
>once|TRBD1|TRBJ2-5|TRBV30
CAWSTGGGETQYF
TGTGCCTGGAGCACAGGGGGAGGAGAGACCCAGTACTTC
>-|-|TRBJ2-7|TRBV5-5
CASGGTEVREQYF
TGTGCCAGCGGAGGGACGGAGGTACGGGAGCAGTACTTC
>-|TRBD2|TRBJ2-4|TRBV10-3
CAISESVSGTKNIQYF
TGTGCCATCAGTGAGTCAGTTAGCGGGACCAAAAACATTCAGTACTTC
>-|TRBD1|TRBJ1-1|TRBV7-9
CASSFETGGVAFF
TGTGCCAGCAGCTTCGAGACAGGGGGTGTGGCTTTCTTT
>-|-|TRBJ1-5|TRBV28
CASSPLQGYSNQPQHF
TGTGCCAGCAGCCCCCTACAGGGATATAGCAATCAGCCCCAGCATTTT
>-|TRBD1|TRBJ2-3|TRBV5-4
CASSDRGSLQDTQYF
TGTGCCAGCAGCGACAGGGGCTCCCTCCAGGATACGCAGTATTTT
>-|-|TRBJ2-2|TRBV7-9
CASSYLRNANTGELFF
TGTGCCAGCAGCTATCTTCGGAACGCGAACACCGGGGAGCTGTTTTTT
>-|-|TRBJ2-2|TRBV5-1
CASSTGEETGELFF
TGCGCCAGCAGCACCGGGGAGGAGACCGGGGAGCTGTTTTTT
>-|TRBD1|TRBJ2-7|TRBV28
CASSSRDRDTYEQYF
TGTGCCAGCAGTTCCCGGGACAGGGATACCTACGAGCAGTACTTC
>once|-|TRBJ1-1|TRBV6-1
CASSAGAGRLGHTEAFF
TGTGCCAGCAGTGCGGGAGCAGGGAGACTCGGACACACTGAAGCTTTCTTT
>-|-|TRBJ2-4|TRBV28
CASSFAGFGTKNIQYF
TGTGCCAGCAGTTTCGCAGGGTTCGGAACCAAAAACATTCAGTACTTC
>-|TRBD1|TRBJ1-3|TRBV18
CASSPLRTGGFGNTIYF
TGTGCCAGCTCACCCCTCCGGACAGGGGGCTTCGGAAACACCATATATTTT
>-|TRBD1|TRBJ2-1|TRBV7-9
CASSLDLTGADEQFF
TGTGCCAGCAGCCTTGATCTGACAGGGGCAGATGAGCAGTTCTTC
>-|-|TRBJ1-5|TRBV7-2
CASSQGQGNQPQHF
TGTGCCAGCAGCCAGGGTCAGGGCAATCAGCCCCAGCATTTT
>-|TRBD2|TRBJ2-1|TRBV7-9
CASSSPSGRGNEQFF
TGTGCCAGCAGCTCCCCTAGCGGGAGGGGGAATGAGCAGTTCTTC
>-|TRBD1|TRBJ2-7|TRBV10-3
CAIGQAGEQYF
TGTGCCATCGGACAGGCGGGCGAGCAGTACTTC
>-|-|TRBJ1-2|TRBV6-1
CASSEAHGYGYTF
TGTGCCAGCAGTGAAGCCCACGGCTATGGCTACACCTTC
>-|TRBD2|TRBJ2-5|TRBV5-1
CASSLGASGQETQYF
TGCGCCAGCAGCTTGGGGGCTAGCGGGCAAGAGACCCAGTACTTC
>-|-|TRBJ2-1|TRBV29-1
CSVEAGLPYNEQFF
TGCAGCGTTGAAGCTGGACTCCCCTACAATGAGCAGTTCTTC
>-|-|TRBJ2-7|TRBV6-6
CASRLSPSSHEQYF
TGTGCCAGCAGACTCTCTCCTAGCTCCCACGAGCAGTACTTC
>-|-|TRBJ2-1|TRBV20-1
CSARVVNEQFF
TGCAGTGCTAGAGTCGTCAATGAGCAGTTCTTC
>-|-|TRBJ2-5|TRBV9
CASSVGQYQETQYF
TGTGCCAGCAGCGTAGGACAGTACCAAGAGACCCAGTACTTC